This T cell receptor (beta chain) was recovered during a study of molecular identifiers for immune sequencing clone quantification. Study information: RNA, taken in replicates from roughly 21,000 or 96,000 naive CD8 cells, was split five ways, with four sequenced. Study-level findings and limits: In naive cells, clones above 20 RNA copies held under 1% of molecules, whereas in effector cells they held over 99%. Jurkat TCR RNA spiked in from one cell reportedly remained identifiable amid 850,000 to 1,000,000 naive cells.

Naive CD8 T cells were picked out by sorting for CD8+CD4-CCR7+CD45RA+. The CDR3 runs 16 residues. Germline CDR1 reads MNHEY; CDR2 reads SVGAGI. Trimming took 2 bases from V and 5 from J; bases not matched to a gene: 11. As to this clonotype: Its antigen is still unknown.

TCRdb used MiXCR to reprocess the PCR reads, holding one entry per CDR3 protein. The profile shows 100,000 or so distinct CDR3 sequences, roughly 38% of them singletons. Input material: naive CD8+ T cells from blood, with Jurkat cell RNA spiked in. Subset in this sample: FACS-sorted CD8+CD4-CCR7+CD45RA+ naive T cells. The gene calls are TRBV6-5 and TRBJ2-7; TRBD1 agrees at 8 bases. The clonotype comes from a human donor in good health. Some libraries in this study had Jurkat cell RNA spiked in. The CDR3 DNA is TGTGCCAGCAGTTACGGTGCGCTACAGGGGGTCCACGAGCAGTACTTC. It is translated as CASSYGALQGVHEQYF.